These T cell receptor beta chains were read from a single sample in a study of T-cell reconstitution after alpha-beta-depleted transplantation in children. Via MiXCR, TCRdb re-called the PCR reads, giving one row per CDR3 protein. The table has a few hundred thousand distinct CDR3 sequences, around 27% seen once; the top ten hold 35% to 40%. The sample in question was PBMCs, obtained before TCRalphabeta/CD19-depleted stem cell transplant. These receptors were collected from a boy younger than two with Wiskott-Aldrich syndrome, due to receive a stem cell transplant. CDR3s include the opening cysteine and the closing phenylalanine or tryptophan. Fields, in order: CDR3 length, clone size, J gene, D gene, V gene, CDR3 DNA, CDR3 protein. The D gene is left open where the match is weak. The size entry is marked missing in some rows and otherwise reads once, few, many or a size class.

13	.	TRBJ2-3	.	TRBV12-3/TRBV12-4	TGTGCCAGCAGTTTGTCCGGGAAAAATACGCAGTATTTT	CASSLSGKNTQYF
18	.	TRBJ2-1	TRBD2	TRBV5-1	TGCGCCAGCAGGACGGGACTAGCGGGAGGCCCCACCTACAATGAGCAGTTCTTC	CASRTGLAGGPTYNEQFF
19	.	TRBJ2-2	TRBD1	TRBV10-1	TGCGCCAGCAGTGAGTTAACAAGAACCGGGACAGTTAACACCGGGGAGCTGTTTTTT	CASSELTRTGTVNTGELFF
13	.	TRBJ2-7	TRBD2	TRBV18	TGTGCCAGCTCACCACTAGCGGGGTACGAGCAGTACTTC	CASSPLAGYEQYF
16	.	TRBJ2-7	.	TRBV20-1	TGCAGTGCTGGAACCCTACTAGCTTGGTACTCCTACGAGCAGTACTTC	CSAGTLLAWYSYEQYF
16	few	TRBJ1-3	TRBD1	TRBV3-1	TGTGCCAGCAGCCGCAGAAGGACAGGGAGTGGAAACACCATATATTTT	CASSRRRTGSGNTIYF
17	few	TRBJ2-1	TRBD1	TRBV5-1	TGCGCCAGCAGCGATATTATGAGGGACAGGCTATATTATGAGCAGTTCTTC	CASSDIMRDRLYYEQFF
14	many	TRBJ2-7	.	TRBV5-1	TGCGCCAGCAGCTTCAGCGGTGGCGGCTACGAGCAGTACTTC	CASSFSGGGYEQYF
14	once	TRBJ2-3	TRBD2	TRBV12-3/TRBV12-4	TGTGCCAGCAGTACATTACTAGCGGCCGGATCCAAGTATTTT	CASSTLLAAGSKYF
13	few	TRBJ2-3	TRBD2	TRBV28	TGTGCCAGCAGGACTAGCGGGAAGGATACGCAGTATTTT	CASRTSGKDTQYF
15	few	TRBJ2-3	TRBD1	TRBV10-3	TGTGCCATCAGTGCAAGGGACAGGACGACCGATACGCAGTATTTT	CAISARDRTTDTQYF
12	few	TRBJ2-7	.	TRBV10-3	TGTGCCTCTACTGAGCATAACTACGAGCAGTACTTC	CASTEHNYEQYF
12	.	TRBJ1-5	TRBD1	TRBV20-1	TGCAGTGCTGGACAGGGAGGTCAGCCCCAGCATTTT	CSAGQGGQPQHF